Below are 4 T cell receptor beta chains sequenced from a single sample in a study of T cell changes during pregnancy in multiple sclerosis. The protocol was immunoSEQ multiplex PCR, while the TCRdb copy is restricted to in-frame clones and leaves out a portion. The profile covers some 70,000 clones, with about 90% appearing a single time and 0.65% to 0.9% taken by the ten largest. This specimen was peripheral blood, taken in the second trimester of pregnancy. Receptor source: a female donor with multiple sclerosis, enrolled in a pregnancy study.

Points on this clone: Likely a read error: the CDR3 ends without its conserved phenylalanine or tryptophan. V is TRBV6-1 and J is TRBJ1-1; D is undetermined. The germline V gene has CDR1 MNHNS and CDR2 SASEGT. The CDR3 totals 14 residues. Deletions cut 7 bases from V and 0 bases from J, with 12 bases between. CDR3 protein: CASTREYMNTEAFL. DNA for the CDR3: TGTGCCAGCACGCGGGAGTACATGAACACTGAAGCTTTCCTT.

Written as DNA, the CDR3 is TGTGCCAGTAGTATATCAGGGGACGAGCAGTACTTC. It is translated as CASSISGDEQYF. The V gene is TRBV19, the J gene TRBJ2-7; possible D gene TRBD1, 6 bases. V was pared by 2 bases and J by 5 bases, with 7 bases between. CDR1 is LNHDA and CDR2 is SQIVND in the germline V gene (reference sequence). The CDR3 extends over 12 amino acids. Using reference TRBV19 and TRBJ2-7 for the parts outside the CDR3, the full variable domain is DGGITQSPKYLFRKEGQNVTLSCEQNLNHDAMYWYRQDPGQGLRLIYYSQIVNDFQKGDIAEGYSVSREKKESFPLTVTSAQKNPTAFYLCASSISGDEQYFGPGTRLTVT.

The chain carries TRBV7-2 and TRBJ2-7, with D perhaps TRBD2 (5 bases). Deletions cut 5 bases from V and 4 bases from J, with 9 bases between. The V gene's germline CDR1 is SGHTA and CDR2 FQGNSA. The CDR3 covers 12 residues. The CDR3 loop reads CASSPRGYEQYF. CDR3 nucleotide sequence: TGTGCCAGCAGCCCCCGAGGGTACGAGCAGTACTTC.

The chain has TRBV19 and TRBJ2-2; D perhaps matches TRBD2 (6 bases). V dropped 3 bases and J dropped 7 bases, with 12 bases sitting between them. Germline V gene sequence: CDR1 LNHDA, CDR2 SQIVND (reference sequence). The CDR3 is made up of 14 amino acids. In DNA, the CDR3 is TGTGCCAGTAGTATGGAGGGACGCTTCGGGGAGCTGTTTTTT. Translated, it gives CASSMEGRFGELFF.